This TCR beta chain was profiled in a study of technical replicates of blood from several donors. The J segment lost 3 bases and the V segment lost 9 bases, leaving 7 bases of the junction unmatched. Germline-derived CDR1 and CDR2 are LNHDA and SQIVND (reference sequence). This CDR3 comprises 14 residues. Profiling relied on immunoSEQ multiplex PCR, and the TCRdb table lists in-frame clones only, not all of them. The sample has around 72,000 clones; 91% are singletons. The clonotype comes from a human donor in good health. Some clones in this sample may be carry-over from other donors' samples. The V and J genes are TRBV19 and TRBJ2-7, with TRBD1 matching over 11 bases. The sequenced sample was T cells isolated from PBMCs. CDR3 residues: CASAGQGEFYEQYF. CDR3 sequence (DNA): TGTGCCAGCGCGGGACAGGGGGAGTTCTACGAGCAGTACTTC.